Below are 18 T cell receptor beta chains sequenced from a single sample in a study of T cell responses to AZD1222 COVID-19 vaccine. TCRdb's table, derived via immunoSEQ multiplex PCR, lists solely in-frame clones and lacks some. This table holds 84,000 or so clones, around nine tenths found once. The sequencing here drew on peripheral blood, taken on day 0 of AZD1222 vaccination. The receptors were sampled from an adult in good health.

This clone was detected only once. V usage is TRBV7-3 and J usage is TRBJ2-1; TRBD2 matches at 10 bases. This CDR3 is built from 15 residues. CDR1 is SGHTA and CDR2 is FQGTGA in the germline V gene. The V segment lost 5 bases and the J segment 9 bases; nucleotides outside the gene matches: 10. The CDR3: CASSRTLAGAREQFF. The CDR3 nucleotides are TGTGCCAGCAGCCGGACGCTAGCGGGAGCCCGTGAGCAGTTCTTC.

CDR3 residues: CASSLGQGTNSPLHF. CDR3 sequence (DNA): TGCGCCAGCAGCTTGGGGCAGGGAACTAATTCACCCCTCCACTTT. The chain combines TRBV5-1 with TRBJ1-6; D is perhaps TRBD1 (5 bases). The germline V gene encodes CDR1 SGHRS and CDR2 YFSETQ. Trimming shortened V by 0 bases and J by 6 bases, and 10 bases separated the two germline ends. This CDR3 is 15 amino acids long.

The chain combines TRBV19 with TRBJ1-5; D not resolved. Trimming stripped 1 base from V and 6 bases from J, with 7 bases between. CDR3 length equals 13 residues. Germline loops: CDR1 LNHDA, CDR2 SQIVND (reference sequence). CDR3 coding DNA: TGTGCCAGTAGTATAGGCGGGAGTCAGCCCCAGCATTTT. Amino acids: CASSIGGSQPQHF. Supplemented by reference TRBV19 and TRBJ1-5, the full variable domain reads DGGITQSPKYLFRKEGQNVTLSCEQNLNHDAMYWYRQDPGQGLRLIYYSQIVNDFQKGDIAEGYSVSREKKESFPLTVTSAQKNPTAFYLCASSIGGSQPQHFGDGTRLSIL.

Only one count was recorded for this clone. The chain recombines TRBV5-5 with TRBJ1-2; D is uncertain. CDR1 is SGHKS and CDR2 is YYEKEE in the germline V gene (reference sequence). This CDR3 spans 16 amino acids. Between the trimmed V and J ends, which lost 4 bases and 3 bases, there was a span of 19 bases. The CDR3 reads CASSTEGVAPDYGYTF. Here the CDR3 DNA reads TGTGCCAGCAGCACCGAAGGTGTGGCCCCCGACTATGGCTACACCTTC.

The chain couples TRBV6-5 to TRBJ2-1, with D possibly matching TRBD2 (5 bases). V lost 7 bases and J 8 bases, leaving 6 bases between the germline ends. Germline V lookup: CDR1 MNHEY, CDR2 SVGAGI. The CDR3 contains 10 residues. CDR3: CASKGDEQFF. As DNA, the CDR3 is TGTGCCAGCAAGGGAGATGAGCAGTTCTTC.

This clone was found a few times. V usage is TRBV7-8 and J usage is TRBJ2-1; D call uncertain. CDR1 and CDR2 (germline): SGHVS, FQNEAQ. The V and J ends lost 5 bases and 2 bases respectively, with 13 bases between them. The CDR3 sequence is 15 residues long. CDR3 coding DNA: TGTGCCAGCAGCCCCGAAAAGGTAACCTACAATGAGCAGTTCTTC. Encoded protein: CASSPEKVTYNEQFF.

The chain combines TRBV3-1 (or the pseudogene TRBV3-2) with TRBJ2-7; D gene uncertain. CDR1 is LGHDT and CDR2 is YNNKEL in the germline V gene (reference sequence). Trimming removed 4 bases from V and 0 bases from J, with 16 bases in between. This CDR3 region has 16 residues. In DNA, the CDR3 is TGTGCCAGCAGCCTATGGGCGAGTGCCCCCTCCTACGAGCAGTACTTC. It codes for CASSLWASAPSYEQYF.

CDR3 nucleotide sequence: TGCGCCAGCAGCTTGTTGACAGGGGAGGGTGGCTACACCTTC. It yields the protein CASSLLTGEGGYTF. This chain connects TRBV5-1 to TRBJ1-2; 8 bases match TRBD1. Germline values: CDR1 SGHRS, CDR2 YFSETQ. CDR3 length: 14 residues. Germline trimming cut 1 base from V and 7 bases from J; bases unmatched to any gene: 6.

This chain uses TRBV30 with TRBJ1-2; D might be TRBD1 (5 bases). The V end lost 5 bases, the J end lost 8 bases, and 24 bases lay between the germline ends. The CDR3 is made up of 15 amino acids. CDR1 is GTSNPN, CDR2 SVGIG, per germline (reference sequence). The DNA for the CDR3 is TGTGCCTGGGCAGGGATAATTCAACAGAAGGGAGGCTACACCTTC. This sequence encodes CAWAGIIQQKGGYTF.

The chain's CDR3 is CASSRVQGVDSNQPQHF. DNA for the CDR3: TGTGCCAGCTCACGGGTACAGGGGGTCGATAGCAATCAGCCCCAGCATTTT. The V and J genes are TRBV18 and TRBJ1-5; 8 bases line up with TRBD1. CDR3 length: 17 residues. Looked up from germline, CDR1 is KGHSH and CDR2 is LQKENI. The trim removed 4 bases at V and 0 bases at J, leaving 8 bases unmatched.

The CDR3 bases are TGTGCCAGCAGCGTACTAGCGGGAGAGTCCTACGAGCAGTACTTC. Its translation: CASSVLAGESYEQYF. J is TRBJ2-7 and V is TRBV9; 10 nucleotides align to TRBD2. Germline V lookup: CDR1 SGDLS, CDR2 YYNGEE. Trimming at V came to 1 base and at J to 1 base, leaving 2 bases not matched to a gene. This CDR3 contains 15 residues.

The CDR3 nucleotides read TGTGCCAGCAGTTACTCGAGAGGGTTTGGCGATACGCAGTATTTT. This sequence encodes CASSYSRGFGDTQYF. The chain combines TRBV6-5 with TRBJ2-3; D possibly corresponds to TRBD2 (5 bases). The germline CDR1 and CDR2 sequences are MNHEY and SVGAGI. The length of the CDR3 is 15 residues. V was shortened by 0 bases and J by 6 bases, with 13 bases between the two germline ends.

CDR3 region: CASSLRGRGTNTEAFF. CDR3 bases: TGTGCCAGCAGCCTTAGGGGGAGGGGGACGAACACTGAAGCTTTCTTT. The rearrangement uses TRBV3-1 (or the pseudogene TRBV3-2) and TRBJ1-1; D is perhaps TRBD1 (6 bases). The CDR3 is made up of 16 amino acids. The ends were cut back, 4 bases at V and 1 base at J, with 16 bases in the middle. CDR1 and CDR2 from the germline V gene are LGHDT and YNNKEL (reference sequence).

V and J are TRBV18 and TRBJ1-3; D is perhaps TRBD1 (5 bases). The CDR3 loop spans 18 amino acids. CDR1 is KGHSH, CDR2 LQKENI, per germline. V lost 2 bases to trimming and J lost 0 bases, with 17 bases between them. The CDR3 DNA follows: TGTGCCAGCTCACCATTACGCCGGGACGGAAACTCTGGAAACACCATATATTTT. Translation: CASSPLRRDGNSGNTIYF.

This clone was seen only a few times. This rearrangement joins TRBV5-1 to TRBJ1-2; D not certain. Per the germline V gene, CDR1 is SGHRS and CDR2 is YFSETQ. The V and J ends lost 1 base and 4 bases respectively, with 8 bases between them. The CDR3 is 13 residues long. CDR3 residues: CASSLQESYGYTF. Here the CDR3 DNA reads TGCGCCAGCAGCTTGCAGGAGAGCTATGGCTACACCTTC.

The rearrangement links TRBV7-9 to TRBJ1-5; D remains ambiguous. This CDR3 contains 14 residues. Germline CDR1 SEHNR, CDR2 FQNEAQ (reference sequence). With 3 bases removed from V and 3 bases from J, the gap between germline ends came to 9 bases. The CDR3 protein is CASSFSETNQPQHF. CDR3 in DNA: TGTGCCAGCAGCTTTTCGGAAACCAATCAGCCCCAGCATTTT.

V usage is TRBV11-1 and J usage is TRBJ1-4; the D gene is possibly TRBD1 (5 bases). V shed 1 base and J shed 8 bases, with 11 bases lying between them. This CDR3 is built from 14 residues. Germline CDR1 and CDR2: SGHAT and FQDESV (reference sequence). The CDR3 region has the DNA TGTGCCAGCAGCTTAGGACAGCCCGGCGAAAAACTGTTTTTT. This encodes CASSLGQPGEKLFF.

The chain uses TRBV7-9 and TRBJ1-6, with D hard to call. This CDR3 has 17 amino acids. V lost 6 bases and J 0 bases, leaving 15 bases between the germline ends. The V gene's germline CDR1 is SEHNR and CDR2 FQNEAQ (reference sequence). Here the CDR3 reads CASSRLDASSYNSPLHF. In DNA form, the CDR3 reads TGTGCCAGCAGTCGTCTAGACGCAAGCTCCTATAATTCACCCCTCCACTTT.